This TCR beta chain was documented in a study of blood T cells in healthy people across ages. Overall study results and limits: PBMCs left unsorted prevented a conclusive naive versus antigen-experienced comparison.

The table lists this clonotype with a few counts. Its target is not known. Per the germline V gene, CDR1 is MDHEN and CDR2 is SYDVKM. The CDR3 sequence is 15 residues long. V dropped 3 bases and J dropped 3 bases, with 15 bases sitting between them. A second PCR of about 7 to 12 cycles used a sample-barcoded 5' primer and a J-beta primer mix. TCRdb reanalysed the 5' RACE reads using MiXCR and keeps one entry per CDR3 protein. The sample has 540,000 or so distinct CDR3 sequences; less than 25% are singletons. The sample was also reused in another study, on T cells of mothers and their children. That report adds: Whether related or unrelated, pairs show similar shaping of TCR recombination output by thymic selection.

The receptor comes from a boy aged 5 to 17 in good health. The rearrangement joins TRBV28 to TRBJ2-7, with D possibly matching TRBD1 (6 bases). Sequencing input: blood. The CDR3 DNA reads as TGTGCCAGCAGTTTTTTCACAGGGAAATACTACGAGCAGTACTTC. This translates into CASSFFTGKYYEQYF.